A selection of T cell receptor beta chains follows, all from one sample in a study of blood T cell repertoires in COVID-19. Sequenced by immunoSEQ multiplex PCR; TCRdb stores in-frame clones only, minus some. The sample lists 250,000 to 300,000 clones, approximately 91% occurring once. Specimen: PBMCs or T cells enriched from blood (not recorded which). These receptors came from a woman aged 40-49 years with acute COVID-19. CDR3s include the opening cysteine and the closing phenylalanine or tryptophan. D genes are given only for firm matches. Part of the rows lack a size; the others show once, few, many or a class for expanded clones.

v_call,clone_size,d_call,j_call,cdr3_aa,cdr3_nt
TRBV18,-,-,TRBJ1-6,CASNRDKDSPLHF,TGTGCCAGTAACAGGGATAAAGATTCACCCCTCCACTTT
TRBV5-6,-,-,TRBJ2-3,CASSFWGVQTTQYF,TGTGCCAGCAGCTTTTGGGGAGTACAGACTACGCAGTATTTT
TRBV7-2,-,TRBD1,TRBJ2-5,CASTLDRGRPTNF,TGTGCCAGCACCCTGGACAGGGGCCGTCCCACGAACTTC
TRBV19,-,-,TRBJ1-1,CASSIGQPNTEAFF,TGTGCCAGTAGTATAGGACAGCCGAACACTGAAGCTTTCTTT
TRBV7-9,-,-,TRBJ1-2,CASSLGQVLDYGYTF,TGTGCCAGCAGCTTAGGACAGGTTCTCGACTATGGCTACACCTTC
TRBV3-1/TRBV3-2,-,TRBD1,TRBJ2-1,CASSPRPGQGYNEQFF,TGTGCCAGCAGCCCACGACCGGGACAGGGATACAATGAGCAGTTCTTC
TRBV2,few,-,TRBJ1-2,CASSGRDYGYTF,TGTGCCAGCAGTGGAAGAGACTATGGCTACACCTTC
TRBV7-6,-,-,TRBJ2-7,CASSSLGGGQQYF,TGTGCCAGCAGCTCCCTGGGCGGAGGTCAACAGTACTTC
TRBV4-1,-,TRBD2,TRBJ2-1,CASSKRTSGEYNEQFF,TGCGCCAGCAGCAAGCGGACTAGCGGAGAATACAATGAGCAGTTCTTC
TRBV6-5,-,TRBD1,TRBJ1-6,CASTHDRGSPLHF,TGTGCCAGCACCCACGACAGGGGTTCACCCCTCCACTTT
TRBV19,-,-,TRBJ1-4,CASSPPLSGYEKLFF,TGTGCCAGTAGTCCCCCCCTGAGCGGGTATGAAAAACTGTTTTTT
TRBV5-1,-,TRBD1,TRBJ2-1,CASSMGQGTSYNEQFF,TGCGCCAGCAGCATGGGACAGGGGACTTCCTACAATGAGCAGTTCTTC
TRBV19,-,-,TRBJ2-5,CASSMRGLETQYF,TGTGCCAGTAGTATGAGGGGGTTGGAGACCCAGTACTTC
TRBV9,-,TRBD2,TRBJ2-3,CASSFSGAGVPRASDTQYF,TGTGCCAGCAGCTTTTCTGGGGCGGGGGTCCCGAGGGCCTCAGATACGCAGTATTTT
TRBV7-9,-,-,TRBJ1-1,CASSLVGGLTEAFF,TGTGCCAGCAGCTTAGTCGGGGGGCTCACTGAAGCTTTCTTT
TRBV12-5,-,TRBD2,TRBJ2-1,CASGLRLAGEGNEQFF,TGTGCTAGTGGTTTGAGACTAGCGGGAGAAGGGAATGAGCAGTTCTTC
TRBV6-2/TRBV6-3,-,-,TRBJ2-7,CASSWPAAGIYEQYF,TGTGCCAGCAGCTGGCCCGCTGCAGGCATCTACGAGCAGTACTTC
TRBV19,once,TRBD1,TRBJ1-1,CASRGRGANTEAFF,TGTGCCAGTAGAGGCAGGGGGGCGAACACTGAAGCTTTCTTT
TRBV19,-,TRBD1,TRBJ1-6,CASSRDRDNYNSPLHF,TGTGCCAGTAGTCGGGACAGGGATAACTATAATTCACCCCTCCACTTT
TRBV30,-,-,TRBJ1-6,CAWRPTGNSPLHF,TGTGCCTGGAGACCGACAGGAAATTCACCCCTCCACTTT
TRBV7-2,-,-,TRBJ1-6,CASSPSYNSPLHF,TGTGCCAGCAGCCCTTCCTATAATTCACCCCTCCACTTT
TRBV28,few,TRBD1,TRBJ1-5,CASSLSNWWGQGNQPQHF,TGTGCCAGCAGTTTATCGAATTGGTGGGGACAGGGGAATCAGCCCCAGCATTTT
TRBV7-8,once,TRBD2,TRBJ2-5,CASSSSGSRTQETQYF,TGTGCCAGCAGCTCAAGCGGGAGCCGAACCCAAGAGACCCAGTACTTC
TRBV5-1,-,TRBD1,TRBJ2-7,CASRRGSGGYEQYF,TGCGCCAGCAGGAGGGGCTCAGGGGGCTACGAGCAGTACTTC
TRBV19,-,-,TRBJ1-2,CASSTELNYGYTF,TGTGCCAGTAGTACCGAACTTAACTATGGCTACACCTTC
TRBV6-2/TRBV6-3,-,-,TRBJ1-1,CASSARGGGPEAFF,TGTGCCAGCAGTGCCCGGGGCGGGGGGCCTGAAGCTTTCTTT
TRBV14,-,TRBD1,TRBJ2-1,CASMRTGIMNEQFF,TGTGCCAGCATGCGGACAGGGATTATGAATGAGCAGTTCTTC
TRBV21-1,-,-,TRBJ1-1,CASSKVFRSSGRTEAFF,TGTGCCAGCAGCAAGGTTTTTCGGAGCAGTGGTCGCACTGAAGCTTTCTTT
TRBV10-3,-,TRBD1,TRBJ1-1,CAITRTGTNTEAFF,TGTGCCATCACTAGGACAGGGACGAACACTGAAGCTTTCTTT
TRBV29-1,-,TRBD1,TRBJ2-5,CSVRQGAGETQYF,TGCAGCGTCCGTCAGGGGGCCGGGGAGACCCAGTACTTC
TRBV28,-,-,TRBJ1-6,CASSSETNSYNSPLHF,TGTGCCAGCAGTTCGGAAACTAACTCCTATAATTCACCCCTCCACTTT
TRBV11-2,-,-,TRBJ1-4,CASSGEIVEKLFF,TGTGCCAGCAGCGGGGAGATTGTTGAAAAACTGTTTTTT